The 18 T cell receptor beta chains below were found in one sample sequenced in a study of blood T cells in healthy people across ages. A J-beta primer mix and a sample-barcoded 5' primer were used in a second PCR of about 6 to 12 cycles. A single record per CDR3 protein comes from TCRdb applying MiXCR to the 5' RACE reads. Of approximately 850,000 distinct CDR3 sequences listed, 58% were seen once; the top ten hold approximately 21%. The material sequenced was blood. The receptors come from a man aged 25-45 years in good health.

CDR3 amino acids: CASSNPGGSTDTQYF. CDR3 coding DNA: TGTGCCAGCAGTAACCCCGGGGGGAGCACAGATACGCAGTATTTT. This sequence joins TRBV6-2 or TRBV6-3 and TRBJ2-3; TRBD2 matches 7 bases. From germline, CDR1 is MNHEY and CDR2 SVGEGT. V trimming: 5 bases; J trimming: 0 bases; junction bases outside the gene matches: 5. The CDR3 length is 15 residues.

This clonotype was seen just once. The rearrangement uses TRBV25-1 and TRBJ2-1, with 11 bases identical to TRBD2. The V gene end was trimmed by 4 bases and the J gene end by 2 bases; junction bases not matched to a gene: 4. There are 16 residues in the CDR3. The germline V gene encodes CDR1 MGHDK and CDR2 SYGVNS. The CDR3 DNA reads as TGTGCCAGCAGTGGCCTAGCGGGAGGCACCTACAATGAGCAGTTCTTC. This sequence encodes CASSGLAGGTYNEQFF.

The chain carries TRBV25-1 and TRBJ2-4; a possible D gene is TRBD2 (6 bases). Germline V gene lookup returns CDR1 MGHDK and CDR2 SYGVNS. The V end was cut by 2 bases, the J end by 9 bases, with 14 bases between. The CDR3 is 14 amino acids. CDR3 nucleotides: TGTGCCAGCAGTGAAGGGGCTAGCGACGGCATTCAGTACTTC. Translated, it gives CASSEGASDGIQYF.

The chain uses TRBV4-2 and TRBJ2-5; 9 bases agree with TRBD2. TRBJ2-7 explains the end of the DNA better; the J call may be wrong. There are 16 residues in the CDR3. Looked up from germline, CDR1 is LGHNA and CDR2 is YNFKEQ. CDR3 region: CASSQEIPSGTHEQYF. CDR3 coding DNA: TGTGCCAGCAGCCAAGAGATCCCTAGCGGGACCCACGAGCAGTACTTC.

This clonotype was seen more than once but under ten times. This chain uses TRBV5-8 with TRBJ2-7; no clear D gene. V gave up 4 bases and J gave up 3 bases, with 8 bases separating them. The CDR3 contains 12 residues. Germline CDR1 SGHTS, CDR2 YDEGEE. The CDR3: CASSGVRYEQYF. The DNA for the CDR3 is TGTGCCAGCAGCGGAGTGCGCTACGAGCAGTACTTC.

This chain connects TRBV9 to TRBJ1-1; D unresolved. The CDR3 spans 14 residues. Deletions cut 0 bases from V and 0 bases from J, with 6 bases between. Germline V gene data show CDR1 as SGDLS and CDR2 as YYNGEE. The CDR3 bases are TGTGCCAGCAGCGTAGACAACCTGAACACTGAAGCTTTCTTT. Protein product: CASSVDNLNTEAFF.

The chain uses TRBV29-1 and TRBJ2-7, with D perhaps TRBD1 (5 bases). Germline V gene data show CDR1 as SQVTM and CDR2 as ANQGSEA. The CDR3 contains 13 residues. V lost 5 bases to trimming and J lost 4 bases, with 15 bases between them. This CDR3 reads CSVTQGPLYEQYF. DNA of the CDR3: TGCAGCGTTACCCAGGGCCCTTTATACGAGCAGTACTTC.

The gene calls are TRBV28 and TRBJ1-2; 10 bases fit TRBD1. Per the germline V gene, CDR1 is MDHEN and CDR2 is SYDVKM. V gave up 5 bases and J gave up 4 bases; unmatched junction bases: 7. This CDR3 region has 15 residues. CDR3 protein: CASSKSGTGVYGYTF. The CDR3 nucleotides are TGTGCCAGCAGTAAGTCCGGGACAGGGGTCTATGGCTACACCTTC.

This clonotype is a singleton in its sample. The rearrangement uses TRBV9 and TRBJ2-7; tentatively, D is TRBD2 (6 bases). Germline lookup yields CDR1 SGDLS and CDR2 YYNGEE. The CDR3 consists of 15 residues. The V end was cut by 2 bases, the J end by 3 bases, with 15 bases between. CDR3 amino acids: CASSVGGSINYEQYF. For the CDR3, the DNA is TGTGCCAGCAGCGTGGGGGGAAGCATAAACTACGAGCAGTACTTC.

The chain combines TRBV4-3 with TRBJ2-7; 10 nucleotides agree with TRBD1. Per the germline V gene, CDR1 is LGHNA and CDR2 is YSLEER. CDR3 length equals 15 residues. Unmatched junction bases numbered 6, after V lost 3 bases and J lost 4 bases. This CDR3 is CASSHGTGANYEQYF. CDR3 bases: TGCGCCAGCAGCCATGGGACAGGGGCGAATTACGAGCAGTACTTC.

The rearrangement joins TRBV20-1 to TRBJ1-2; a possible D gene is TRBD1 (5 bases). The CDR3 consists of 13 residues. CDR1 and CDR2 from the germline V gene are DFQATT and SNEGSKA (reference sequence). The germline V and J ends were trimmed by 6 bases and 2 bases, with 13 bases remaining between them. CDR3 in amino acids: CSAQETVNYGYTF. The CDR3 DNA follows: TGCAGTGCGCAGGAGACAGTAAACTATGGCTACACCTTC.

The chain employs TRBV24-1 and TRBJ2-1; 15 nucleotides line up with TRBD2. The germline V gene encodes CDR1 KGHDR and CDR2 SFDVKD. This CDR3 spans 16 amino acids. V shed 4 bases, J shed 7 bases, and the junction held 4 bases outside the gene matches. CDR3 residues: CATSDGGLAGGNEQFF. DNA of the CDR3: TGTGCCACCAGTGACGGGGGACTAGCGGGGGGTAATGAGCAGTTCTTC.

There are many counts of this clonotype. A read error is possible here, since a much larger clone lies one base away. The chain employs TRBV20-1 and TRBJ2-5; 9 bases map to TRBD2. Germline V CDR1 and CDR2: DFQATT, SNEGSKA (reference sequence). The CDR3 is made up of 14 amino acids. Trimming at V came to 6 bases and at J to 11 bases, leaving 16 bases not matched to a gene. CDR3 protein: CSAKNSGGYNEQYF. CDR3 nucleotide sequence: TGCAGTGCGAAAAATAGCGGGGGTTACAATGAGCAGTACTTC.

The rearrangement joins TRBV5-5 to TRBJ2-5; D perhaps matches TRBD1 (6 bases). The tail of the sequence fits TRBJ2-7 better, so the J call may be wrong. Germline lookup yields CDR1 SGHKS and CDR2 YYEKEE (reference sequence). This CDR3 contains 14 residues. The CDR3 reads CASSGSTGSYEQYF. The CDR3, as DNA: TGTGCCAGCAGCGGATCAACAGGGTCCTACGAGCAGTACTTC.

This clonotype appeared once. One junction end does not reproduce the germline sequence, and a read error may be involved. This chain joins TRBV11-2 and TRBJ2-1, with D possibly being TRBD1 or TRBD2 (7 bases each). The germline V gene encodes CDR1 SGHAT and CDR2 FQNNGV. This CDR3 has 12 residues. DNA of the CDR3: TGCGCCAGCAGCTGGCAGGGGGGGGAGCAGTTCTTC. Its protein product is CASSWQGGEQFF.

Notes on this clonotype: An end of the junction does not agree with germline; a read error may underlie this. The J gene is TRBJ2-1, the V gene TRBV7-2; perhaps TRBD1 as D (5 bases). CDR1 is SGHTA, CDR2 FQGNSA, per germline. There are 12 residues in the CDR3. CDR3 sequence: CAGSHRMGEQFF. For the CDR3, the DNA is TGTGCCGGCAGCCACAGGATGGGCGAGCAGTTCTTC.

The rearrangement uses TRBV5-6 and TRBJ2-3; D gene ambiguous. Germline CDR1 reads SGHDT; CDR2 reads YYEEEE. The V end was cut by 2 bases, the J end by 2 bases, with 9 bases between. The CDR3 loop spans 14 amino acids. Written as DNA, the CDR3 is TGTGCCAGCAGCTTCGCGCGTGCCACAGATACGCAGTATTTT. This sequence encodes CASSFARATDTQYF.

This clonotype came up a few times. The chain employs TRBV6-1 and TRBJ1-6, with 7 bases matching TRBD1. V lost 4 bases to trimming and J lost 1 base; unmatched junction nucleotides: 10. This CDR3 has 18 residues. Germline-derived CDR1 and CDR2 are MNHNS and SASEGT. CDR3 amino acids: CASSGMAGGASYNSPLHF. The CDR3 bases are TGTGCCAGCAGTGGTATGGCAGGGGGTGCGTCCTATAATTCACCCCTCCACTTT.